The source of this T cell receptor beta chain is a study of cytomegalovirus exposure and HLA in healthy donors (TCRdb year 2017). The study in broad terms: In an earlier analysis of about 560 of the donors, around 300 Gb of sequence data and 100 million or so unique TCR beta sequences from roughly 180 million T cells were reported. About 280 gigabases of sequencing data and around 90 million unique TCR sequences made up an early release that covered approximately 700 HLA-typed donors. The genetic ancestry cluster associated with self-reported Caucasian donors included roughly four fifths of the roughly 400 genotyped donors. The study aimed to test whether signatures of past pathogen exposure could be identified by cataloging public T cell receptors. Using immunosequencing, the study profiled T cell repertoires from 550 to 750 subjects and related those repertoires to cytomegalovirus serostatus. Besides the first cohort of under 700 subjects, a separate validation cohort made up of roughly 120 different subjects was used. High-throughput TCR immunosequencing, statistical association of individual TCRs with disease status, and machine learning were combined to predict cytomegalovirus infection status. A later analysis re-examined previously published TCR beta repertoires from roughly 650 donors and added high-resolution HLA genotyping to investigate patterns of TCR occurrence. The later analysis used no new phenotypic data to find candidate immune exposures, relying instead on TCR beta sequences and their occurrence across donors. In an earlier analysis of 500 to 650 of the donors, high-throughput TCR beta sequencing was used to judge whether each TCR beta V gene segment behaved as functional or pseudogenic. Alongside the repertoire data, information on donor age, sex, ethnicity and CMV serostatus was compiled. Genome-wide SNP genotypes for about three fifths of the 666 donors were used in a later genetic analysis, which treated that subset as a discovery cohort. Every repertoire in the discovery cohort had been generated on one and the same sequencing platform. HLA typing included class I and class II loci at four-digit resolution. The number of typed donors differed by locus: about 629-640 for A, B, C, DRB1 and DQB1; 500 to 550 for DQA1; 606 for DPA1; and around 490 for DPB1. Roughly 5 DR-DQ haplotypes were treated as single units for association and clustering because of strong linkage in the cohort. Among 350 to 400 genotyped donors of the cohort, an average of approximately 230,000 unique TCR beta nucleotide sequences were sequenced per donor, roughly 20% of them non-productive.

The cohort consisted of hundreds of healthy bone marrow donors. Cohort members were all nominally healthy when sampled, although unrecorded immune exposures were likely present. The donor tested CMV seropositive and was one of the 289 seropositive cohort members. A peripheral blood sample was collected from each donor, and TCR beta sequencing was performed on peripheral blood mononuclear cells. Genomic DNA extraction from the blood cell samples was performed with the Qiagen DNeasy Blood Extraction Kit. Study-wide findings and limitations: In a later analysis, HLA-associated TCR beta chains were found to be more clonally expanded and to have lower generation probabilities than equally common non-associated chains. Broadly in line with IMGT annotations, most TCR beta V segments showed up in productive rearrangements about 87% or about 30% of the time in an earlier analysis of under 700 of the donors. CMV serostatus was the only immune exposure information available for the cohort. Linkage disequilibrium might explain the correlated functional status among segregating V segments, but an unknown experimental factor could not be ruled out. A cluster of highly shared sequence variants was judged likely to represent a technical artifact of the sequencing pipeline. Most TCR sequences were observed very rarely across donors, whereas some public TCRs were present in many individuals. In a later genetic analysis, fewer N-insertions in productive TCRs were reported among donors in an Asian-associated ancestry cluster than the roughly 640-donor mean. The authors suggested that the approach could potentially be extended to other disease states and immunological phenotypes. Specific HLA alleles were associated with 15,000 to 20,000 TCR beta sequences at a false discovery rate of 0.05 in a later analysis. When HLA alleles, especially DR and DQ, strongly co-occurred, attributing TCR associations to individual alleles was difficult. In a later genetic analysis, a missense DCLRE1C variant was associated with V-gene and J-gene trimming of TCR beta chains, and the association was replicated in an independent cohort. A later analysis found that TCR association rates varied across HLA loci, with DRB1 alleles showing the most associated TCRs and HLA-C alleles the fewest. Because counts were too low, seventeen rarely observed V segments, including chromosome 9 orphons, were excluded from the earlier analysis of 587 of the donors. In the study, 150 to 200 TCR beta chains were listed as associated with cytomegalovirus. Only TCR beta chains were sequenced in this cohort, and the absence of alpha or paired-chain data limited detectable features. The classifier was reported to diagnose cytomegalovirus status with high specificity and sensitivity in both the original cohort and the validation cohort. Three of the identified cytomegalovirus-associated TCR beta chains were confirmed in vitro to be specific for cytomegalovirus antigens. A later analysis found that most CMV-associated TCR beta chains appeared HLA-restricted, with HLA associations seemingly driven largely by CMV exposure. In a later analysis, several top co-occurrence clusters were reported to appear linked to parvovirus B19, influenza, CMV and Epstein-Barr virus. Presence/absence analyses assumed roughly uniform sequencing depth across donors, an assumption that may not hold. A further reported finding was that TCR beta sequences accurately predicted the HLA-A and HLA-B alleles for most subjects in the first cohort. Because HLA typing was missing for some donors at each locus, association tests included only the typed subset. Some IMGT-functional V segments, including TRBV6-2 and TRBV6-3, could not be distinguished by the 87-base-pair reads and were therefore excluded.

Receptors were amplified or captured by the immunoSEQ multiplex PCR assay. For the multiplex PCR, a mixture combining 60 forward primers for TCR Vbeta segments and 13 reverse primers for TCR Jbeta segments was used. The CDR3 region of rearranged TCR beta genes was amplified from genomic DNA with a multiplex PCR assay. The Illumina HiSeq System was used to sequence the amplified TCR beta libraries as 87-base-pair reads. From the authors' description of their analysis: In a later analysis, around 80 million unique TCR beta chains were counted across the approximately 670 repertoires, and around 10 million of these chains were shared by at least two donors. Raw reads were error-corrected and collapsed into unique sequences by a nearest-neighbor algorithm in which closely related sequences were merged to remove PCR and sequencing errors. CDR3 sequences were aligned to IMGT reference sequences to assign V, D and J gene segments. Each retained sequence needed at least a six-nucleotide match to both a V gene segment and a J gene segment. Rearrangements were called productive when the CDR3 lacked stop codons and stayed in frame with V and J; all others were non-productive. Following IMGT convention, CDR3 was defined as the stretch from the second conserved V-encoded cysteine up to the conserved J-encoded phenylalanine. The earlier analysis of approximately 590 of the donors excluded any sequence lacking an unambiguous match to a single V gene segment. In an earlier analysis of 500 to 750 of the donors, V segments were called functional above 56.7% productive rearrangements and were called segregating when the between-donor standard deviation exceeded 5%. To diagnose cytomegalovirus status from the catalog of TCR beta chain sequences, a statistical classification framework was built. A later analysis assigned V and J genes by comparing TCR nucleotide sequences with IMGT/GENE-DB human TR gene sequences. A later analysis assigned CDR3 sequences and most-parsimonious VDJ recombination scenarios with the TCRdist pipeline. In a later analysis, every TCR beta chain was defined by the combination of its CDR3 amino acid sequence and its V-gene family, and reads without a unique V-gene family were dropped. A later analysis removed several hundred highly shared, low-generation-probability nucleotide sequences to deal with suspected cross-contamination and a sequencing artifact. For each public chain, a later analysis derived a clonal expansion index from normalized ranks of inferred template counts within each repertoire. A later analysis computed generation probabilities with a VDJ recombination model fitted to out-of-frame rearrangements, and checked the results against IGoR. In a later analysis, TCR-TCR, TCR-HLA and TCR-CMV co-occurrence was scored with hypergeometric tests, and a repertoire-size bias correction was applied to TCR pairs. False discovery rates were estimated in a later analysis by permuting HLA or CMV assignments 20 times. A later analysis grouped co-occurring TCRs with DBSCAN, adding TCRdist sequence similarity when clustering within HLA-allele-positive subsets. Repertoires with fewer than 30,000 or more than 120,000 public chains, plus five repertoires with anomalous nucleotide sharing, were excluded from co-occurrence clustering. TCRdb mirrors the immuneACCESS table, restricted to in-frame sequences. Some clones are absent from its copies; in checked studies, under half trace to an unresolved V gene, and the reason for the others is unknown. That table is the source of V, J and clone size, and D and trimming were worked out from the DNA. The sample includes about 120,000 clones, with 17% observed a single time. The ten biggest clones cover approximately 2.9% of the sample.

About this clone itself: The clone's antigen remains unknown. Per-base qualities were not stored, and no clone one base away is much larger.

The germline V gene (reference sequence) supplies CDR1 GTSNPN and CDR2 SVGIG. V is shortened by 2 bases, J by 7 bases, and the region joining them spans 9 bases. The CDR3 numbers 12 residues from cysteine through phenylalanine. Only the CDR3 region is kept as DNA, spanning 36 bases read in frame from base 1. The sequence was collected from a female donor in good health and CMV-seropositive. In this chain, TRBV30 is recombined with TRBJ1-3, with no reliable assignment of the D segment. The sequencing input was PBMCs. The CDR3 amino acid sequence is: CAWSFLRNTIYF. The bases are TGTGCCTGGAGTTTTCTCCGGAACACCATATATTTT.